The subject of this entry is one TCR beta chain. The data are from a study of blood T cell repertoires in COVID-19. Across the study: Acute-phase and convalescent COVID-19 samples originated in the United States, Italy and Spain. The cDNA or gDNA used as material had been derived from T cells, B-cell-depleted T cells, or PBMCs.

The CDR3 contains 14 residues. Germline V gene data show CDR1 as SEHNR and CDR2 as FQNEAQ (reference sequence). V dropped 3 bases and J dropped 3; count of bases not matched to a gene: 2. The table came from immunoSEQ multiplex PCR; TCRdb's copy has only in-frame clones and leaves some out. The data show around 310,000 clones, with approximately 89% seen just once and roughly a tenth held by the top ten. Participant ages covered about 18 to 89 years across some 25 US areas. This chain uses TRBV7-9 with TRBJ1-3, with TRBD1 identical over 7 bases. The sequence was obtained from a woman in her twenties or thirties who had recovered from COVID-19. Specimen: PBMCs or T cells enriched from blood (not recorded which). This CDR3 reads CASSFGDSGNTIYF. In DNA form, the CDR3 reads TGTGCCAGCAGCTTTGGGGACAGTGGAAACACCATATATTTT.